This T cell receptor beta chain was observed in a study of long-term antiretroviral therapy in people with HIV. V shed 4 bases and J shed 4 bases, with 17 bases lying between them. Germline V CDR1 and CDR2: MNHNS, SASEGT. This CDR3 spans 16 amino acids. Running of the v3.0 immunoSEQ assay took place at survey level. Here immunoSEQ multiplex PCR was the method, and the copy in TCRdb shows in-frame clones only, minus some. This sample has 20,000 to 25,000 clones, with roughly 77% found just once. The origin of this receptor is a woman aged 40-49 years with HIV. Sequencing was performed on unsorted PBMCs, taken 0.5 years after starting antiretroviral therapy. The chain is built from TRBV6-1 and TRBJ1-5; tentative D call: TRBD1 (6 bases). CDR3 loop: CASSAYRANGNQPQHF. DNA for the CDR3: TGTGCCAGCAGTGCCTACAGGGCGAATGGGAATCAGCCCCAGCATTTT.